The source of this TCR beta chain is a study of T cell changes during pregnancy in multiple sclerosis (dated by TCRdb to about 2019). Notes on the research overall: The study examined how the T cell repertoire changed over the course of pregnancy in women with multiple sclerosis.

The library was produced with the immunoSEQ multiplex PCR assay. TCRdb provides this immuneACCESS table in a form limited to in-frame rearrangements. Some clones are lacking; in checked studies, under half of them reflect an unresolved V gene, and why the rest are absent is not known. The sample contains approximately 85,000 clones, just over 90% of them found a single time. The ten largest account for approximately 2.4% of the sample. From cysteine to phenylalanine, the CDR3 is 16 amino acids long. CDR3 DNA is the only sequence kept; it has 48 bases, read in frame from the first base. Trimming takes 7 bases from V and 6 bases from J, and the germline ends sit 24 bases apart. According to the germline V gene, CDR1 reads MGHDK and CDR2 reads SYGVNS. In regard to this clone: Its antigen remains undetermined. Within one base of it there is no much larger clone, and no base qualities were kept.

The sequence links TRBV25-1 to TRBJ1-1, with the D gene not clear enough to name. This material consisted of peripheral blood, taken in the first trimester of pregnancy. The sequence derives from a female donor with multiple sclerosis, enrolled in a pregnancy study. Here the CDR3 is given as CASTPKEVVHGAEAFF. The nucleotide sequence reads TGTGCCAGCACCCCTAAGGAGGTAGTCCACGGCGCTGAAGCTTTCTTT.